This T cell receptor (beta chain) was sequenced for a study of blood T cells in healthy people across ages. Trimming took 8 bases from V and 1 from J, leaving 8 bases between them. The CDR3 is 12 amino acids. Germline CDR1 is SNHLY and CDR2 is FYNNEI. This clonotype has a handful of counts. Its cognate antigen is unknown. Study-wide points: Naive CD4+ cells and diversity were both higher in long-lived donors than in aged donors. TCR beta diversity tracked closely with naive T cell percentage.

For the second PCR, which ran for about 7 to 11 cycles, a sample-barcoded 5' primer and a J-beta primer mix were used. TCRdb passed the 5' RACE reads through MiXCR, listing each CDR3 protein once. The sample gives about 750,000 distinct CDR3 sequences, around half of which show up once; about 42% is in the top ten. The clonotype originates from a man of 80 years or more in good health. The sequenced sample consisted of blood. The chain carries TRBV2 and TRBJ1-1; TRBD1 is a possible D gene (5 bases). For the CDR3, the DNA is TGTGCCAGCGGACACCAGAACACTGAAGCTTTCTTT. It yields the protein CASGHQNTEAFF.